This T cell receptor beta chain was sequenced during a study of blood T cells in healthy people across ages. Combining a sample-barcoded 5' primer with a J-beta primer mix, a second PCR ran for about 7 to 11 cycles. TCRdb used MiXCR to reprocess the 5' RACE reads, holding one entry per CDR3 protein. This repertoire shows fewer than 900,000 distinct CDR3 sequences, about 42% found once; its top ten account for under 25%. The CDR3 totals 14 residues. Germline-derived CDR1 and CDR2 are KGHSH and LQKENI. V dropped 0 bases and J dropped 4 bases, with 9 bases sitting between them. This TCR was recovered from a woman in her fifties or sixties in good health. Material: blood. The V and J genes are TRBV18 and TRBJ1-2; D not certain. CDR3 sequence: CASSPPQLRYGYTF. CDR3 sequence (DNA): TGTGCCAGCTCACCACCTCAGTTACGCTATGGCTACACCTTC.